What follows are 7 T cell receptor beta chains derived from one specimen sequenced in a study of T cell responses to AZD1222 COVID-19 vaccine. Sequenced by immunoSEQ multiplex PCR; TCRdb stores in-frame clones only, minus some. The data show tens of thousands of clones, around 86% seen once. Sample: peripheral blood, taken on day 0 of AZD1222 vaccination. These receptors all stem from an adult in good health.

The chain couples TRBV7-9 to TRBJ2-3; 7 bases match TRBD2. Germline V gene sequence: CDR1 SEHNR, CDR2 FQNEAQ (reference sequence). The CDR3 covers 14 residues. Trimming took 4 bases from V and 5 from J; bases not matched to a gene: 6. CDR3: CASSWGGREDTQYF. CDR3 coding DNA: TGTGCCAGCAGCTGGGGGGGACGAGAAGATACGCAGTATTTT.

The chain joins TRBV13 to TRBJ1-1; no reliable D call. V lost 5 bases to trimming and J lost 0 bases, with 7 bases between them. This CDR3 has 13 residues. CDR1 and CDR2 (germline): PRHDT, FYEKMQ (reference sequence). The CDR3 nucleotides read TGTGCCAGCAGCCAGCATCTGAACACTGAAGCTTTCTTT. Amino acids: CASSQHLNTEAFF.

This clone was observed a few times. This chain connects TRBV4-1 to TRBJ2-7, with D tentatively TRBD1 or TRBD2 (5 bases each). V lost 1 base and J 2 bases, leaving 24 bases between the germline ends. The CDR3 sequence is 19 residues long. The germline V gene encodes CDR1 MGHRA and CDR2 YSYEKL. The chain's CDR3 is CASSQGVVRRGRGAYEQYF. In DNA form, the CDR3 reads TGCGCCAGCAGCCAAGGTGTAGTACGCCGGGGCCGAGGGGCCTACGAGCAGTACTTC.

The chain links TRBV20-1 to TRBJ1-2; a weak D match, TRBD1 (5 bases). This CDR3 has 15 residues. Trimming took off 3 bases at V and 7 bases at J, with 21 bases between the two ends. Germline V gene sequence: CDR1 DFQATT, CDR2 SNEGSKA (reference sequence). CDR3 protein: CSASRGDGTLSGYTF. The DNA for the CDR3 is TGCAGTGCTAGTCGGGGGGACGGGACTTTATCTGGCTACACCTTC.

V and J are TRBV20-1 and TRBJ2-5, with 7 bases matching TRBD2. This CDR3 spans 15 amino acids. Germline CDR1 and CDR2: DFQATT and SNEGSKA (reference sequence). V lost 3 bases, J lost 1 base, and 8 bases stayed unmatched. CDR3 DNA: TGCAGTGCTAGTCTGCCTAGCGGAGCCCAAGAGACCCAGTACTTC. This sequence encodes CSASLPSGAQETQYF.

J is TRBJ2-3 and V is TRBV3-1 (or the pseudogene TRBV3-2), with D tentatively TRBD1 or TRBD2 (6 bases each). The CDR3 totals 18 residues. V was cut by 4 bases and J by 0 bases, with 20 bases left in between. Germline V CDR1 and CDR2: LGHDT, YNNKEL (reference sequence). Here the CDR3 DNA reads TGTGCCAGCAGCCTAGGCGCTCGGGGGCCTAGGAGCACAGATACGCAGTATTTT. This sequence encodes CASSLGARGPRSTDTQYF.

This chain uses TRBV5-5 with TRBJ1-1; 9 nucleotides agree with TRBD1. Per the germline V gene, CDR1 is SGHKS and CDR2 is YYEKEE (reference sequence). The CDR3 length is 14 residues. V lost 2 bases and J lost 5; bases outside the gene matches: 4. The CDR3 sequence: CASSLQGASTEAFF. The CDR3 region has the DNA TGTGCCAGCAGCTTACAGGGGGCCTCAACTGAAGCTTTCTTT.